This note documents a single T cell receptor beta chain sequence. Its target is unknown. Amplified TCR beta CDR3 regions derived from RNA transcripts. The TCR CDR3 first-round RT-PCR relied on the HTBI primer set. TCRdb passed the multiplex PCR reads through MiXCR, listing each CDR3 protein once. Of 750,000 to 900,000 distinct CDR3 sequences listed, more than 30% were seen once; the top ten hold 7.5% to 9.5%. These data originate in a study of T cells in Graves' hyperthyroidism and ophthalmopathy. The CDR3 runs to 14 residues. V lost 2 bases and J lost 0, with 7 bases in between. Germline CDR1 reads PRHDT; CDR2 reads FYEKMQ (reference sequence). Disease duration under 2 months; hyperthyroidism patients were aged 18 to 65. Patients showing uncontrolled infection, other autoimmune disease, pregnancy or lactation were ineligible. Each 10 ml fresh peripheral blood draw supplied the PBMCs. Findings and caveats of the study: Ophthalmopathy was separated from stable hyperthyroidism by a 13 V-J model.

The TCR comes from a man in his late teens or twenties with Graves' hyperthyroidism. What was sequenced was blood. The chain employs TRBV13 and TRBJ2-5, with unresolved D. CDR3 in DNA: TGTGCCAGCAGCTTATTACAGAACCAAGAGACCCAGTACTTC. Amino acid sequence: CASSLLQNQETQYF.